What follows are 14 T cell receptor beta chains derived from one specimen sequenced in a study of vaccination and CD4 T cells after COVID-19. Sequencing of the DNA from cultured CD4+ T cells was carried out with the Oncomine TCR Beta short-read assay. A single record per CDR3 protein comes from TCRdb applying MiXCR to the PCR reads. The profile covers about 15,000 distinct CDR3 sequences, with about half appearing a single time and approximately 13% taken by the ten largest. These receptors have no identified antigens. The treatment: approximately 9-day PBMC culture with coronavirus spike peptide pools or control peptides (ViraFEST assay). The sequencing input was CD4+ T cells from blood, cultured in vitro. These receptor sequences come from a human donor who had recovered from COVID-19.

The chain couples TRBV25-1 to TRBJ1-1, with D tentatively TRBD1 (6 bases). The CDR3 extends over 17 amino acids. Germline CDR1 MGHDK, CDR2 SYGVNS. V was shortened by 2 bases and J by 0 bases, with 16 bases between the two germline ends. This CDR3 reads CASSETPGGGLNTEAFF. The CDR3 DNA reads as TGTGCCAGCAGTGAAACCCCGGGAGGGGGTTTGAACACTGAAGCTTTCTTT. The full variable domain, with the rest looked up from reference TRBV25-1 and TRBJ1-1, is EADIYQTPRYLVIGTGKKITLECSQTMGHDKMYWYQQDPGMELHLIHYSYGVNSTEKGDLSSESTVSRIRTEHFPLTLESARPSHTSQYLCASSETPGGGLNTEAFFGQGTRLTVV.

The gene calls are TRBV12-3 or TRBV12-4 and TRBJ1-1, with D unresolved. V was trimmed by 5 bases and J by 6 bases, leaving 13 bases between them. The CDR3 consists of 13 residues. The CDR3 region has the DNA TGTGCCAGCAGTCCCTATAGGCGGCCTGAAGCTTTCTTT. Protein product: CASSPYRRPEAFF.

The chain carries TRBV11-2 and TRBJ2-7, with 8 nucleotides matching TRBD2. Losses at the gene ends were 5 bases for V and 6 bases for J; bases not matched to a gene: 12. Germline-derived CDR1 and CDR2 are SGHAT and FQNNGV. The CDR3 totals 15 residues. CDR3 loop: CASSPGPGGIGEQYF. The CDR3 DNA follows: TGTGCCAGCAGCCCTGGACCGGGGGGGATAGGCGAGCAGTACTTC.

By sample share, this clonotype is medium-sized. The J gene is TRBJ2-3, the V gene TRBV19; the D is unclear. Germline CDR1 and CDR2: LNHDA and SQIVND (reference sequence). With 4 bases removed from V and 0 bases from J, the gap between germline ends came to 11 bases. The CDR3 covers 15 residues. The CDR3 spells CASSNYRVSTDTQYF. The CDR3, as DNA: TGTGCCAGTAGTAACTACAGAGTTAGCACAGATACGCAGTATTTT.

The V call is TRBV27, the J call TRBJ2-7; 8 bases map to TRBD1. Unmatched junction bases numbered 6, after V lost 5 bases and J lost 6 bases. The CDR3 spans 13 residues. Germline CDR1 MNHEY, CDR2 SMNVEV (reference sequence). CDR3: CASSDRGWGEQYF. The CDR3 DNA reads as TGTGCCAGCAGTGACAGGGGTTGGGGCGAGCAGTACTTC.

The chain has TRBV7-9 and TRBJ1-1; TRBD1 matches 7 bases. V was pared by 5 bases and J by 1 base, with 7 bases of the junction left unmatched. CDR3 length equals 15 residues. Looked up from germline, CDR1 is SEHNR and CDR2 is FQNEAQ (reference sequence). The CDR3 DNA follows: TGTGCCAGCAGCAGAGGTCGGACAGGGAACACTGAAGCTTTCTTT. As protein: CASSRGRTGNTEAFF. The full variable domain, its missing parts supplied by reference TRBV7-9 and TRBJ1-1, is DTGVSQNPRHKITKRGQNVTFRCDPISEHNRLYWYRQTLGQGPEFLTYFQNEAQLEKSRLLSDRFSAERPKGSFSTLEIQRTEQGDSAMYLCASSRGRTGNTEAFFGQGTRLTVV.

This clonotype was seen only a few times. The rearrangement uses TRBV2 and TRBJ2-3; D may match TRBD1 or TRBD2 (5 bases each). The CDR3 is made up of 12 amino acids. The V end lost 10 bases, the J end lost 8 bases, and 16 bases lay between the germline ends. CDR1 and CDR2 from the germline V gene are SNHLY and FYNNEI. The CDR3 DNA is TGTGCCACCACCGGGGACGGGGCTACGCAGTATTTT. Translation gives CATTGDGATQYF.

This chain joins TRBV20-1 and TRBJ1-1, with D maybe TRBD1 (6 bases). Per the germline V gene, CDR1 is DFQATT and CDR2 is SNEGSKA (reference sequence). The ends were cut back, 7 bases at V and 7 bases at J, with 22 bases in the middle. This CDR3 is built from 14 residues. Here the CDR3 reads CSVGAGQRTVEAFF. Written as DNA, the CDR3 is TGCAGTGTGGGGGCTGGACAACGAACAGTTGAAGCTTTCTTT.

This chain uses TRBV25-1 with TRBJ1-5; D uncertain. V lost 4 bases and J lost 1, with 14 bases in between. The CDR3 covers 16 residues. CDR1 is MGHDK and CDR2 is SYGVNS in the germline V gene. CDR3 nucleotide sequence: TGTGCCAGCAGTGCGAGGGTCGGGGTGAGCAATCAGCCCCAGCATTTT. Amino acids: CASSARVGVSNQPQHF.

This clonotype was counted between two and nine times. The chain employs TRBV12-3 or TRBV12-4 and TRBJ1-1; TRBD1 matches 8 bases. The junction had 6 bases not matched to a gene; V was cut back by 5 bases and J by 4 bases. The CDR3 runs to 14 residues. The CDR3 region is CASSPGQGATEAFF. The CDR3 DNA follows: TGTGCCAGCAGTCCCGGACAGGGCGCCACTGAAGCTTTCTTT.

CDR3 sequence reads: CASSHSGYTEAFF. CDR3 nucleotides: TGTGCCAGCAGTCATAGTGGGTACACTGAAGCTTTCTTT. The chain joins TRBV7-8 to TRBJ1-1; D remains unclear. CDR3 length: 13 residues. CDR1 and CDR2 (germline): SGHVS, FQNEAQ. V lost 6 bases to trimming and J lost 3 bases, with 11 bases between them.

The chain has TRBV2 and TRBJ1-2; no clear D gene. The CDR3 loop spans 11 amino acids. CDR1 and CDR2 (germline): SNHLY, FYNNEI. V was pared by 7 bases and J by 6 bases, with 9 bases between. In DNA form, the CDR3 reads TGTGCCAGCACCTTGTGGGATGGCTACACCTTC. This sequence encodes CASTLWDGYTF.

On this clonotype itself: Compared with germline, one end of the junction differs, possibly owing to a read error. V is TRBV12-3 or TRBV12-4 and J is TRBJ2-7, with TRBD1 matching over 8 bases. CDR3 length equals 14 residues. The CDR3 protein is CTSSPGTGNYEQYF. DNA for the CDR3: TGTACCAGCAGCCCTGGGACAGGAAACTACGAGCAGTACTTC.

This chain links TRBV11-2 with TRBJ2-5; 11 bases line up with TRBD2. The CDR3 is 15 amino acids. After removal of 5 bases from V and 3 bases from J, the junction contained 5 bases not matched to a gene. Per the germline V gene, CDR1 is SGHAT and CDR2 is FQNNGV. The CDR3 loop reads CASSRLGLAEETQYF. The DNA for the CDR3 is TGTGCCAGCAGCCGCCTGGGACTAGCGGAAGAGACCCAGTACTTC.